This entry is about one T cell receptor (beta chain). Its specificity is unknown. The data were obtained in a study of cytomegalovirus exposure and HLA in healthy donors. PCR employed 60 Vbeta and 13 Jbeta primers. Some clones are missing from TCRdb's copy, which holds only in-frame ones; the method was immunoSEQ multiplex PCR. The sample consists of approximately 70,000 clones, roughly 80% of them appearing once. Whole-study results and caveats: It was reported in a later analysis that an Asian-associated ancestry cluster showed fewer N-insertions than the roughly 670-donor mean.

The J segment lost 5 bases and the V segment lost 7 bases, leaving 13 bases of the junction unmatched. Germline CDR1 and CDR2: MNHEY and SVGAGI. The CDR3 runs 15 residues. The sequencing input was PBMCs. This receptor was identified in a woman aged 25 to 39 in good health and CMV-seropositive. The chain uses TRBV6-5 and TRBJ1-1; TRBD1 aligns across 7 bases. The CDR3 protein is CASIQGGGGETEAFF. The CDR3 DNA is TGTGCCAGCATCCAGGGAGGAGGGGGCGAAACTGAAGCTTTCTTT.